Listed here are 4 T cell receptor beta chains from one sample, sequenced in a study of T cell repertoires in cytomegalovirus infection. TCRdb reprocessed the reads with MiXCR, giving one entry per CDR3 protein. The sample gives some 920,000 distinct CDR3 sequences, around 30% of which show up once; about an eighth is in the top ten. The antigens these receptors bind are not known. The material was cultured CD8+ T cells from PBMCs, obtained from culture after CMV antigen stimulation. Every receptor here comes from a human donor in good health (CMV status not recorded). Some clones in this sample may be carry-over from other donors' samples.

V and J are TRBV15 and TRBJ1-1; D remains unclear. The V end was cut by 3 bases, the J end by 6 bases, with 14 bases between. Germline V gives CDR1 LNHNV, CDR2 YYDKDF (reference sequence). This CDR3 comprises 14 residues. CDR3 sequence: CATSSIEDRSEAFF. The CDR3 DNA reads TGTGCCACCAGCAGTATAGAAGACCGGTCTGAAGCTTTCTTT.

In its sample, this clonotype was seen a few times. This chain joins TRBV4-3 and TRBJ2-1, with 8 bases matching TRBD1. CDR1 is LGHNA, CDR2 YSLEER, per germline. This CDR3 contains 18 residues. V trimming: 0 bases; J trimming: 5 bases; junction bases outside the gene matches: 12. The CDR3 DNA reads as TGCGCCAGCAGCCAAGAGCTGGACGAACAGGGGGTAAACAATGAGCAGTTCTTC. It translates to CASSQELDEQGVNNEQFF.

The chain combines TRBV18 with TRBJ2-2; D remains ambiguous. From germline, CDR1 is KGHSH and CDR2 LQKENI. This CDR3 region has 16 residues. Trimming took off 4 bases at V and 0 bases at J, with 12 bases between the two ends. This chain's CDR3 is CASSRDPFPNTGELFF. Here the CDR3 DNA reads TGTGCCAGCTCACGCGACCCTTTCCCGAACACCGGGGAGCTGTTTTTT.

J is TRBJ2-7 and V is TRBV6-6, with D tentatively TRBD2 (7 bases). CDR1 and CDR2 (germline): MNHNY, SVGAGI (reference sequence). With 2 bases removed from V and 2 bases from J, the gap between germline ends came to 19 bases. CDR3 length: 17 residues. The CDR3 region has the DNA TGTGCCAGCAGTTACGGAATTGGGGGGGCCCGAACCTACGAGCAGTACGTC. The encoded protein is CASSYGIGGARTYEQYV.